A single sample gave rise to the 20 T cell receptor beta chains below, sequenced in a study of blood T cell repertoires in COVID-19. Method: immunoSEQ multiplex PCR; TCRdb's copy keeps in-frame clones and lacks some. The table lists about 300,000 clones, around 92% of them singletons, with 1.5% to 2% in the top ten. Sequencing input: peripheral blood. The origin of the receptors is a woman under 40 with COVID-19, enrolled during active disease.

This clone has just one count. The rearrangement links TRBV19 to TRBJ2-3; the match to TRBD2 covers 7 bases. Losses at the gene ends were 6 bases for V and 2 bases for J; bases not matched to a gene: 17. The CDR3 is made up of 18 amino acids. Germline values: CDR1 LNHDA, CDR2 SQIVND (reference sequence). The CDR3 sequence is CASSRYPRPSGNTDTQYF. DNA of the CDR3: TGTGCCAGTAGCCGATATCCCCGCCCTAGCGGTAACACAGATACGCAGTATTTT.

As for this clone: In the same sample, other DNA sequences code for this CDR3. The CDR3 DNA reads as TGTGCCAGCAGGACACAGGGATCTGGGGCCAACGTCCTGACTTTC. Its protein product is CASRTQGSGANVLTF. This chain joins TRBV6-5 and TRBJ2-6, with D perhaps TRBD1 (6 bases). Germline lookup yields CDR1 MNHEY and CDR2 SVGAGI. The CDR3 sequence is 15 residues long. V lost 6 bases, J lost 1 base, and 10 bases lay in between.

The CDR3 spells CASSSSNTIYF. The CDR3 region has the DNA TGTGCCAGCAGCTCCTCAAACACCATATATTTT. The J gene is TRBJ1-3, the V gene TRBV5-4; D not certain. Germline V gene data show CDR1 as SGHNT and CDR2 as YYREEE (reference sequence). V dropped 3 bases and J dropped 6 bases, with 4 bases sitting between them. The CDR3 extends over 11 amino acids.

The rearrangement joins TRBV2 to TRBJ1-5, with 8 bases fitting TRBD1. Trimming cost V 2 bases and J 4 bases; bases outside gene matches: 4. Germline V gene lookup returns CDR1 SNHLY and CDR2 FYNNEI. The CDR3 loop spans 15 amino acids. The CDR3 is CASSEQGQVNQPQHF. DNA of the CDR3: TGTGCCAGCAGTGAACAGGGACAGGTTAATCAGCCCCAGCATTTT. The full variable domain, completed using reference TRBV2 and TRBJ1-5, is EPEVTQTPSHQVTQMGQEVILRCVPISNHLYFYWYRQILGQKVEFLVSFYNNEISEKSEIFDDQFSVERPDGSNFTLKIRSTKLEDSAMYFCASSEQGQVNQPQHFGDGTRLSIL.

This chain uses TRBV10-1 with TRBJ2-2, with D unclear. Trimming took off 3 bases at V and 0 bases at J, with 11 bases between the two ends. The CDR3 extends over 16 amino acids. In germline, CDR1 is WNHNN, CDR2 SYGVQD (reference sequence). CDR3: CASSDPARANTGELFF. CDR3 bases: TGCGCCAGCAGTGATCCAGCGCGCGCGAACACCGGGGAGCTGTTTTTT.

The chain joins TRBV30 to TRBJ1-5; TRBD1 matches 8 bases. The V and J ends lost 0 bases and 0 bases, in that order; junction bases with no gene match: 13. Germline lookup yields CDR1 GTSNPN and CDR2 SVGIG (reference sequence). The CDR3 consists of 19 residues. The CDR3, as DNA: TGTGCCTGGAGTGTACATGAACAGGGGGGAAAGTATAGCAATCAGCCCCAGCATTTT. This gives the protein CAWSVHEQGGKYSNQPQHF.

This CDR3 reads CASSYSQGNTEAFF. The CDR3 region has the DNA TGTGCCAGCAGTTACAGCCAGGGCAACACTGAAGCTTTCTTT. This chain links TRBV6-5 with TRBJ1-1; possibly TRBD1 for D (5 bases). The CDR3 spans 14 residues. Germline V lookup: CDR1 MNHEY, CDR2 SVGAGI. Trimming left V 2 bases short and J 2 bases short, with 9 bases between.

The chain recombines TRBV18 with TRBJ2-6; tentatively, D is TRBD1 (6 bases). V lost 3 bases, J lost 0 bases, and 12 bases lay in between. The CDR3 is 17 amino acids. Germline loops: CDR1 KGHSH, CDR2 LQKENI. The CDR3: CASSPPGHNSGANVLTF. The CDR3 DNA reads TGTGCCAGCTCACCGCCGGGACATAACTCTGGGGCCAACGTCCTGACTTTC.

The chain links TRBV4-3 to TRBJ2-2; D may be TRBD2 (6 bases). Germline assignment: CDR1 LGHNA and CDR2 YSLEER. The CDR3 runs to 16 residues. V lost 0 bases to trimming and J lost 2 bases, with 10 bases between them. The CDR3 coding sequence is TGCGCCAGCAGCCAAGAGCGGACTATTAACACCGGGGAGCTGTTTTTT. This translates into CASSQERTINTGELFF.

The genes are TRBV28 and TRBJ1-5; tentatively, D is TRBD1 (5 bases). Deletions cut 8 bases from V and 3 bases from J, with 14 bases between. The CDR3 extends over 14 amino acids. CDR1 and CDR2 from the germline V gene are MDHEN and SYDVKM. CDR3 sequence (DNA): TGTGCCAGCGTGTTGGGGGGTCACAATCAGCCCCAGCATTTT. This sequence encodes CASVLGGHNQPQHF.

This chain joins TRBV11-3 and TRBJ2-2, with D perhaps TRBD1 (7 bases). This CDR3 region has 15 residues. CDR1 is SGHNT, CDR2 YENEEA, per germline. Trimming removed 6 bases from V and 0 bases from J, with 11 bases in between. The DNA of the CDR3 is TGTGCCAGCAGTCGCAGGGGGGCGAACACCGGGGAGCTGTTTTTT. This encodes CASSRRGANTGELFF.

This clone was found once. The chain links TRBV30 to TRBJ1-4, with a weak D call TRBD1 (6 bases). V was trimmed by 4 bases and J by 11 bases, leaving 20 bases between them. Germline CDR1 and CDR2: GTSNPN and SVGIG (reference sequence). This CDR3 has 14 residues. This chain's CDR3 is CAWTGQIPMRKLFF. CDR3 in DNA: TGTGCCTGGACCGGACAGATACCCATGAGGAAACTGTTTTTT.

CDR3 residues: CAIRGGAGNTIYF. DNA for the CDR3: TGTGCCATCAGAGGGGGCGCTGGAAACACCATATATTTT. The chain is built from TRBV10-3 and TRBJ1-3, with TRBD1 identical over 7 bases. V was pared by 6 bases and J by 2 bases, with 1 base of the junction left unmatched. The germline CDR1 and CDR2 sequences are ENHRY and SYGVKD. The length of the CDR3 is 13 residues.

This chain links TRBV30 with TRBJ1-1; D ambiguous. CDR1 is GTSNPN and CDR2 is SVGIG in the germline V gene (reference sequence). Trimming shortened V by 0 bases and J by 2 bases, and 7 bases separated the two germline ends. This CDR3 spans 13 amino acids. For the CDR3, the DNA is TGTGCCTGGAGTGTAATCTTCAACACTGAAGCTTTCTTT. Translation: CAWSVIFNTEAFF.

The rearrangement links TRBV3-1 (or the pseudogene TRBV3-2) to TRBJ1-1, with unresolved D. Deletions cut 3 bases from V and 7 bases from J, with 9 bases between. Germline CDR1 LGHDT, CDR2 YNNKEL (reference sequence). This CDR3 has 12 amino acids. CDR3 sequence: CASSHNYGEAFF. The CDR3 bases are TGTGCCAGCAGCCACAACTACGGTGAAGCTTTCTTT.

This sequence joins TRBV6-2 or TRBV6-3 and TRBJ2-7; 10 bases agree with TRBD2. There are 19 residues in the CDR3. Germline assignment: CDR1 MNHEY and CDR2 SVGEGT. J was trimmed by 4 bases and V by 0 bases; bases with no gene match: 15. The CDR3, as DNA: TGTGCCAGCAGTTACTCCCCCTCGAAGGGAGCGGGGGGGCCTTACGAGCAGTACTTC. The encoded protein is CASSYSPSKGAGGPYEQYF.

This clone was observed a handful of times. The chain employs TRBV11-2 and TRBJ1-2, with TRBD1 matching over 8 bases. The V gene end was trimmed by 2 bases and the J gene end by 4 bases; junction bases not matched to a gene: 6. CDR1 and CDR2 from the germline V gene are SGHAT and FQNNGV. CDR3 length: 15 amino acids. Here the CDR3 DNA reads TGTGCCAGCAGCTTACAGCAGGGGGCAACCTATGGCTACACCTTC. It encodes CASSLQQGATYGYTF.

The rearrangement joins TRBV4-1 to TRBJ1-4; 8 bases line up with TRBD1. With V trimmed by 4 bases and J by 3 bases, 4 bases remained unmatched. The germline gives CDR1 MGHRA, CDR2 YSYEKL. The CDR3 consists of 15 residues. The DNA of the CDR3 is TGCGCCAGCAGCCCCGGACAGGGCGCTAATGAAAAACTGTTTTTT. Protein: CASSPGQGANEKLFF.

The chain couples TRBV7-9 to TRBJ1-2; D may be TRBD1 (6 bases). There are 13 residues in the CDR3. V lost 10 bases and J 5 bases, leaving 17 bases between the germline ends. Germline assignment: CDR1 SEHNR and CDR2 FQNEAQ (reference sequence). The CDR3 nucleotides are TGTGCCATCCGCGACCAGGGGAATTATGGCTACACCTTC. Translating gives CAIRDQGNYGYTF.

This chain joins TRBV11-2 and TRBJ1-4; D possibly corresponds to TRBD1 (5 bases). This CDR3 spans 16 amino acids. Trimming pared 4 bases from V and 7 bases from J, leaving 19 bases between. Germline V lookup: CDR1 SGHAT, CDR2 FQNNGV. CDR3 nucleotides: TGTGCCAGCAGCTCAATGGGGTCTGGGGGGTTTGAAAAACTGTTTTTT. Its protein product is CASSSMGSGGFEKLFF.